One sample yielded the 13 T cell receptor beta chains listed below, sequenced in a study of OX40 agonist ivuxolimab in advanced cancers. This table comes from immunoSEQ multiplex PCR, and its TCRdb copy is limited to in-frame clones, with some not included. Of roughly 59,000 clones listed, 88% were seen once; the top ten hold approximately 4.8%. Sequenced here: CD4+ or CD8+ T cells sorted from blood, sampled in a trial of the OX40 agonist ivuxolimab. The receptor source for this set is an adult with an advanced solid tumor such as melanoma, head and neck, liver or kidney cancer.

The V gene is TRBV6-5, the J gene TRBJ1-2; weak D call: TRBD1 (5 bases). V lost 0 bases and J lost 3, with 5 bases in between. Germline V gene data show CDR1 as MNHEY and CDR2 as SVGAGI. CDR3 size: 13 residues. Here the CDR3 DNA reads TGTGCCAGCAGTTACTCAGGGGACTATGGCTACACCTTC. Translation gives CASSYSGDYGYTF.

The chain uses TRBV6-5 and TRBJ1-6; 8 nucleotides agree with TRBD1. The V segment lost 2 bases and the J segment 13 bases; nucleotides outside the gene matches: 7. CDR3 size: 14 residues. Germline CDR1 and CDR2: MNHEY and SVGAGI. CDR3 residues: CASSYDRGTMPLHF. The CDR3, as DNA: TGTGCCAGCAGTTACGACAGGGGAACGATGCCCCTCCACTTT.

The genes are TRBV28 and TRBJ2-7; 10 bases align to TRBD2. V was pared by 7 bases and J by 3 bases, with 15 bases of the junction left unmatched. The V gene's germline CDR1 is MDHEN and CDR2 SYDVKM. The CDR3 totals 17 residues. CDR3 residues: CASTESRSGRRGYEQYF. CDR3 nucleotide sequence: TGTGCCAGCACCGAGTCTCGTAGCGGGAGGAGAGGCTACGAGCAGTACTTC.

The chain joins TRBV18 to TRBJ1-1; D gene uncertain. Germline V gene data show CDR1 as KGHSH and CDR2 as LQKENI. The CDR3 is 13 amino acids. Trimming removed 3 bases from V and 0 bases from J, with 5 bases in between. CDR3 in amino acids: CASSPEMNTEAFF. CDR3 DNA: TGTGCCAGCTCACCGGAGATGAACACTGAAGCTTTCTTT.

The V call is TRBV11-2, the J call TRBJ2-5; D ambiguous. Trimming took 1 base from V and 5 from J, leaving 11 bases between them. There are 14 residues in the CDR3. Germline V gene lookup returns CDR1 SGHAT and CDR2 FQNNGV. CDR3: CASSLGTLRETQYF. The CDR3 DNA follows: TGTGCCAGCAGCTTAGGTACCTTGCGGGAGACCCAGTACTTC.

This chain connects TRBV18 to TRBJ2-6, with 7 bases aligning to TRBD1. The CDR3 has 18 residues. Germline-derived CDR1 and CDR2 are KGHSH and LQKENI. J gave up 0 bases and V 6 bases, and 11 bases lay outside the gene matches. CDR3 coding DNA: TGTGCCAGCTCGCGGACGTCAGGGGGTGGCTCTGGGGCCAACGTCCTGACTTTC. Its protein is CASSRTSGGGSGANVLTF. The whole variable domain, filled in from reference TRBV18 and TRBJ2-6, reads NAGVMQNPRHLVRRRGQEARLRCSPMKGHSHVYWYRQLPEEGLKFMVYLQKENIIDESGMPKERFSAEFPKEGPSILRIQQVVRGDSAAYFCASSRTSGGGSGANVLTFGAGSRLTVL.

The chain combines TRBV28 with TRBJ1-2; 7 bases align to TRBD1. Germline values: CDR1 MDHEN, CDR2 SYDVKM. The CDR3 length is 13 residues. V trimming: 7 bases; J trimming: 4 bases; junction bases outside the gene matches: 6. As DNA, the CDR3 is TGTGCCAGCATTCGGCCAGGGGGCTATGGCTACACCTTC. It is translated as CASIRPGGYGYTF.

The V call is TRBV5-4, the J call TRBJ1-2; TRBD1 might be the D (5 bases). V was pared by 0 bases and J by 11 bases, with 11 bases between. The CDR3 spans 12 residues. CDR1 and CDR2 (germline): SGHNT, YYREEE (reference sequence). CDR3 in amino acids: CASSLGGLGYTF. DNA for the CDR3: TGTGCCAGCAGCTTGGGGGGCCTAGGGTACACCTTC.

A remark on this clone: A read error may account for a junction end that differs from germline. This chain links TRBV6-1 with TRBJ2-7; D gene unclear. CDR1 MNHNS and CDR2 SASEGT come from the germline V gene. The CDR3 is made up of 14 amino acids. The CDR3 bases are TGTGCCAGCAGCGAAGACCGTGGGGCCTACGAGCAGTACTTC. It codes for CASSEDRGAYEQYF.

The chain employs TRBV30 and TRBJ2-3; TRBD2 aligns across 9 bases. The CDR3 totals 16 residues. From germline, CDR1 is GTSNPN and CDR2 SVGIG (reference sequence). Trimming cost V 1 base and J 7 bases; bases outside gene matches: 12. This CDR3 reads CAWSGVAGGFMNTQYF. The DNA of the CDR3 is TGTGCCTGGAGTGGGGTGGCGGGAGGGTTCATGAATACGCAGTATTTT. Based on the CDR3 plus reference TRBV30 and TRBJ2-3, the full variable domain is SQTIHQWPATLVQPVGSPLSLECTVEGTSNPNLYWYRQAAGRGLQLLFYSVGIGQISSEVPQNLSASRPQDRQFILSSKKLLLSDSGFYLCAWSGVAGGFMNTQYFGPGTRLTVL.

The chain uses TRBV29-1 and TRBJ2-6; possibly TRBD1 or TRBD2 for D (7 bases each). The CDR3 is 17 residues long. Germline V gene data show CDR1 as SQVTM and CDR2 as ANQGSEA. V lost 1 base and J 2 bases, leaving 15 bases between the germline ends. CDR3: CSVEGGRGQTGANVLTF. DNA for the CDR3: TGCAGCGTTGAAGGTGGGAGGGGACAGACTGGGGCCAACGTCCTGACTTTC.

This chain joins TRBV11-2 and TRBJ2-7; 8 bases line up with TRBD2. Germline lookup yields CDR1 SGHAT and CDR2 FQNNGV. The CDR3 contains 13 residues. V was clipped by 5 bases and J by 2 bases; unmatched bases: 2. For the CDR3, the DNA is TGTGCCAGCAGCAACGGGGGGGCCTACGAGCAGTACTTC. Its translation is CASSNGGAYEQYF.

The rearrangement joins TRBV7-9 to TRBJ2-2, with D perhaps matching TRBD1 (6 bases). Germline assignment: CDR1 SEHNR and CDR2 FQNEAQ (reference sequence). The CDR3 consists of 17 residues. V gave up 0 bases and J gave up 6 bases, with 17 bases separating them. The CDR3 loop is CASSLAGRQGRAGELFF. Here the CDR3 DNA reads TGTGCCAGCAGCTTAGCGGGCCGCCAGGGGCGTGCCGGGGAGCTGTTTTTT.